This entry features one TCR beta chain sequence. The record originates from a study of neoadjuvant anti-PD-1 for oral cavity cancer. Overall study: Patients without progression got a fourth dose around day 43.

Patients were newly diagnosed with stage II-IVA oral cavity squamous cell carcinoma without prior systemic or radiation treatment. Some clones are missing from TCRdb's copy, which holds only in-frame ones; the method was immunoSEQ multiplex PCR. Of about 81,000 clones in the sample, about 84% were seen once. V was clipped by 1 base and J by 2 bases, with 9 bases between them. Germline assignment: CDR1 MNHEY and CDR2 SMNVEV (reference sequence). The CDR3 has 16 residues. This chain uses TRBV27 with TRBJ2-6; no reliable D call. The sequencing here drew on PBMCs, taken before nivolumab (anti-PD-1) treatment. This clonotype originated in a person between 40 and 85 years old with oral cavity squamous cell carcinoma. CDR3 sequence reads: CASSLFTRTGANVLTF. The CDR3 region has the DNA TGTGCCAGCAGTTTATTTACGAGGACTGGGGCCAACGTCCTGACTTTC.